This T cell receptor (beta chain) derives from a study of shared clonotypes between healthy human individuals. Broader study findings: Though the depth was large, rarefaction showed that sorted-subset sequencing was incomplete.

The assay was immunoSEQ multiplex PCR, and TCRdb's table has in-frame clones only and misses some. The table includes over a million clones, around 82% detected once. Points on this clone: Antigen specificity is unknown.

The ends were cut back, 4 bases at V and 11 bases at J, with 18 bases in the middle. The germline V gene encodes CDR1 SNHLY and CDR2 FYNNEI. CDR3 length: 14 residues. The genes are TRBV2 and TRBJ1-3; D may be TRBD1 (6 bases). Input material: memory CD4+ T cells from PBMCs. Subset defined: CD45RA-negative fraction. This clonotype was sampled from a young man in good health. Some clones in this sample may be carry-over from other donors' samples. CDR3 in amino acids: CASSVGTQGRPIYF. DNA for the CDR3: TGTGCCAGCAGTGTAGGGACACAGGGCCGACCCATATATTTT.